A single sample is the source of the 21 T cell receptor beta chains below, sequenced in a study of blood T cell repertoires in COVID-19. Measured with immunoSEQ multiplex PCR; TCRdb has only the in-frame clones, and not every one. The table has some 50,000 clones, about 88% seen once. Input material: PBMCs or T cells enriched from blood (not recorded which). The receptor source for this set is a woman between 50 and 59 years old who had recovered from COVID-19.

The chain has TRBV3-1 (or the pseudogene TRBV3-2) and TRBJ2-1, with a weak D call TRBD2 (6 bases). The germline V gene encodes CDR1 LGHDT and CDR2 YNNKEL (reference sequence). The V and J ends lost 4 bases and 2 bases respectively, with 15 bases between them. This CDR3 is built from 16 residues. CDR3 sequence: CASSPPSGVAYNEQFF. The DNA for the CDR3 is TGTGCCAGCAGCCCCCCGTCGGGGGTGGCCTACAATGAGCAGTTCTTC.

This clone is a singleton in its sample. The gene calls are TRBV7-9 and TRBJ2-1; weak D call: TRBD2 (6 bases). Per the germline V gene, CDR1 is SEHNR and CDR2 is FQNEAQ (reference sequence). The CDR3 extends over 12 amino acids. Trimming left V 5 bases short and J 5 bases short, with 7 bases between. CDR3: CASSGTHNEQFF. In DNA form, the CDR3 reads TGTGCCAGCAGCGGGACTCACAATGAGCAGTTCTTC.

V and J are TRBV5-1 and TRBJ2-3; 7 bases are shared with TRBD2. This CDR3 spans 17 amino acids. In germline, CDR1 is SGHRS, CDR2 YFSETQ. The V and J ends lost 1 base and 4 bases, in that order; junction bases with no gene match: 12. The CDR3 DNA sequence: TGCGCCAGCAGCTTGTCTGGCGGGAGTGGTTATGCAGATACGCAGTATTTT. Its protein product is CASSLSGGSGYADTQYF.

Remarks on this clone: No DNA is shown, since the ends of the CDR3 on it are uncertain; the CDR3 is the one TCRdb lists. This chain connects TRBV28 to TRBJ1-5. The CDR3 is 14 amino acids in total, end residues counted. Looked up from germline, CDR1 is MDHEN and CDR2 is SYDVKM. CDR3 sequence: CASSSSGNNQPQHF.

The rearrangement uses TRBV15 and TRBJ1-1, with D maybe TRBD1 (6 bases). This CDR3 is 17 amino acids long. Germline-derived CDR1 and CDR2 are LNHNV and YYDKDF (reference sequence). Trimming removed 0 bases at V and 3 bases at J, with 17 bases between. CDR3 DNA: TGTGCCACCAGCAGAGACCCCCTAACAGGGTTGGACACTGAAGCTTTCTTT. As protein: CATSRDPLTGLDTEAFF.

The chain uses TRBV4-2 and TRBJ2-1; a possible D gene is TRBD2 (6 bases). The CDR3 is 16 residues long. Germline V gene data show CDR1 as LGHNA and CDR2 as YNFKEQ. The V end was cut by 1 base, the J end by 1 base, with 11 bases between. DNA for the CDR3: TGTGCCAGCAGCCAAGTTACGGGAGCGTCCTACAATGAGCAGTTCTTC. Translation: CASSQVTGASYNEQFF.

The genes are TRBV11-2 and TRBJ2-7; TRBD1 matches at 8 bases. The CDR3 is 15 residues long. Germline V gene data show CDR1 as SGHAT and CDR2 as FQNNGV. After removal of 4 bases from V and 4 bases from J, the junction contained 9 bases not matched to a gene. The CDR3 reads CASSSRDRMFYEQYF. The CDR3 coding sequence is TGTGCCAGCAGCTCCCGGGACAGGATGTTTTACGAGCAGTACTTC. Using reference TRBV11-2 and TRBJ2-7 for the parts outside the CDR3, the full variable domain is EAGVAQSPRYKIIEKRQSVAFWCNPISGHATLYWYQQILGQGPKLLIQFQNNGVVDDSQLPKDRFSAERLKGVDSTLKIQPAKLEDSAVYLCASSSRDRMFYEQYFGPGTRLTVT.

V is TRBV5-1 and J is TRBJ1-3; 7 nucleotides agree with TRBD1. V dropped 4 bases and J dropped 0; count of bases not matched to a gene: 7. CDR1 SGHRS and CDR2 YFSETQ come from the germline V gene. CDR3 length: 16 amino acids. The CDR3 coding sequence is TGCGCCAGCAGCCCTTCAACAGGGGTCTCTGGAAACACCATATATTTT. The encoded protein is CASSPSTGVSGNTIYF.

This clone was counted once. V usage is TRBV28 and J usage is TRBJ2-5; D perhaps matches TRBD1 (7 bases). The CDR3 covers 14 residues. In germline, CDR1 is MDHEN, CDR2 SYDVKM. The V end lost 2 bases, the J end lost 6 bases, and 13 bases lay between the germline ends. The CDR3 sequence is CASSLGGGGKTQYF. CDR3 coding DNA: TGTGCCAGCAGTTTAGGAGGGGGCGGGAAGACCCAGTACTTC.

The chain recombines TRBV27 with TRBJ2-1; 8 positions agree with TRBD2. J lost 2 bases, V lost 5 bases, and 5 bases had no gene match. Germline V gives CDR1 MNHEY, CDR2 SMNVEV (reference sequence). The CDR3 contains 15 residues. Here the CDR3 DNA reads TGTGCCAGCAGTCCTATAGCGGGACCCTACAATGAGCAGTTCTTC. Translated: CASSPIAGPYNEQFF.

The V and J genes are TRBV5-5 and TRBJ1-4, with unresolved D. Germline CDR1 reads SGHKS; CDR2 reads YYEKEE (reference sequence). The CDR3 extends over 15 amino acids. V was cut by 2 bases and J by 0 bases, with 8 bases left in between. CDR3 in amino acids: CASSFGSATNEKLFF. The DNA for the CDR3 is TGTGCCAGCAGCTTTGGTAGTGCAACTAATGAAAAACTGTTTTTT.

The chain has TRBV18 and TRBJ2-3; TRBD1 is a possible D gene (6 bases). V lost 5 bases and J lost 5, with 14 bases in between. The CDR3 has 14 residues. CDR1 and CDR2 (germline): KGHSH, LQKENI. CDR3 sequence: CASSAGTWGDTQYF. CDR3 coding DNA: TGTGCCAGCTCAGCCGGGACATGGGGAGATACGCAGTATTTT.

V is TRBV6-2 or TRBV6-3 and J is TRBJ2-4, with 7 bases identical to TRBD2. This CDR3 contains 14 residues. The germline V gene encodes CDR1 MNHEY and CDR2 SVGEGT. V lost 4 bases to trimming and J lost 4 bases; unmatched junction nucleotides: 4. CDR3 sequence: CASSSAGVKNIQYF. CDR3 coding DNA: TGTGCCAGCAGTTCGGCGGGGGTAAAAAACATTCAGTACTTC.

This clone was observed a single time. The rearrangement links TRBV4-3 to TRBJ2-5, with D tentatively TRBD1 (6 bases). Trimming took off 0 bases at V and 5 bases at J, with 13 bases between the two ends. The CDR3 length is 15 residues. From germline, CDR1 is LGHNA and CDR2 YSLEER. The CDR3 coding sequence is TGCGCCAGCAGCCAAGATCCTGGGGGCTCGGAGACCCAGTACTTC. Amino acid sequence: CASSQDPGGSETQYF.

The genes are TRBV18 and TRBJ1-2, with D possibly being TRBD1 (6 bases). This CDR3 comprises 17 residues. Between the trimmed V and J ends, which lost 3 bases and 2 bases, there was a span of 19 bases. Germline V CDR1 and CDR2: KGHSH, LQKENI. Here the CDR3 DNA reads TGTGCCAGCTCACCGGACGACAGGTACCCTGCAAACTATGGCTACACCTTC. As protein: CASSPDDRYPANYGYTF.

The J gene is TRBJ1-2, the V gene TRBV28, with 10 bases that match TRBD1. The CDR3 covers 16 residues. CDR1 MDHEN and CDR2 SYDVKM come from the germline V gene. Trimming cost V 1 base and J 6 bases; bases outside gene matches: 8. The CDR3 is CASSLSGQGVFDGYTF. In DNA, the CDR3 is TGTGCCAGCAGTTTATCAGGACAGGGGGTTTTTGATGGCTACACCTTC.

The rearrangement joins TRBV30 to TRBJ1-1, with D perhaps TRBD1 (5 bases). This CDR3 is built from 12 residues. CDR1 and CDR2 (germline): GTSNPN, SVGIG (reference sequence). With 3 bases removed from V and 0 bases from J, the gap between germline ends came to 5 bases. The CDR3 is CAWSRVNTEAFF. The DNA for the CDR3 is TGTGCCTGGAGCAGGGTGAACACTGAAGCTTTCTTT.

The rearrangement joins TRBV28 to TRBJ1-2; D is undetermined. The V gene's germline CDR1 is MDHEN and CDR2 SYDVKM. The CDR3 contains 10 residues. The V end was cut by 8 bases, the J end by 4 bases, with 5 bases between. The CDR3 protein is CASFSYGYTF. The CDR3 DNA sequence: TGTGCCAGCTTCAGCTATGGCTACACCTTC.

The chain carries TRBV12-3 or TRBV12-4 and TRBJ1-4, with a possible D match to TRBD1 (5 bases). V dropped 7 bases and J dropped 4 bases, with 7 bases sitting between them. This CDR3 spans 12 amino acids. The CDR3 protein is CASKGVNEKLFF. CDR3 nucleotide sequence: TGTGCCAGCAAAGGGGTTAATGAAAAACTGTTTTTT.

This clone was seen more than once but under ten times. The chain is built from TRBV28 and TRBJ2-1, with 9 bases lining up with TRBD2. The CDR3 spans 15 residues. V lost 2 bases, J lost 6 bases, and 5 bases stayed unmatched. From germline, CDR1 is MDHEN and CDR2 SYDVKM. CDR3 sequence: CASSLVSGSGNEQFF. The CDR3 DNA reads TGTGCCAGCAGTTTAGTTAGCGGGAGCGGCAATGAGCAGTTCTTC.

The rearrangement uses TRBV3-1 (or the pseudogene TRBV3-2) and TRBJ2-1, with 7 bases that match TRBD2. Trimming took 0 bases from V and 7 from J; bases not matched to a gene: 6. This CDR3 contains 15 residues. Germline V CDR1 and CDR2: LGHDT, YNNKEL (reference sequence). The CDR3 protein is CASSQDGGDWNEQFF. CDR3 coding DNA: TGTGCCAGCAGCCAAGATGGGGGGGATTGGAATGAGCAGTTCTTC.